This T cell receptor beta chain originates from a study of blood T cells in healthy people across ages (dated by TCRdb to about 2015). As for the study more broadly: In model experiments, template switching captured about one uniquely barcoded TCR beta cDNA molecule for every two T cells. The study measured age-related changes in TCR beta repertoire diversity using deep sequencing normalized with unique cDNA molecular identifiers. Four age groups were formed from the donors: young (average roughly 16 years), middle-aged (around 40), aged (about 62) and long-lived (more than 75). To avoid experimental bias, donors of different ages were distributed randomly across sequencing lanes. The study analyzed two additional independent replicas of 1 million unique cDNA reads from the same blood draw for two donors, one aged 18 to 29 and one aged 80 or older.

Library construction relied on 5' RACE. The sample was run on an Illumina HiSeq 2500. A second PCR of roughly 7 to 11 cycles was performed with a sample-barcoded 5' primer and a J-beta primer mix. A unique molecular identifier was introduced onto each TCR beta cDNA molecule by a template-switch 5' adaptor carrying 12 random nucleotides. At least 2.5 million CDR3-containing paired-end reads were obtained from each sample. All of the RNA was converted into first-strand cDNA using the Mint cDNA synthesis kit, with a TRBC-specific oligonucleotide serving as the primer. All cDNA was treated with uracil-DNA glycosylase and then went through a first 18-cycle PCR with the universal primers M1SS and BC2_uni_R. The authors' pipeline ran thus. Each sample was normalized by randomly selecting 1 million high-quality reads, each carrying a distinct molecular identifier. Reads with shared molecular identifiers were discarded instead of being binned into consensus sequences. CDR3 identification, clonotype clustering and error correction used MiTCR with a Q25 quality threshold and the strictest error-elimination algorithm. A nonparametric unseen species model with Euler transformation was used to estimate lower-bound total TCR beta diversity. The raw public reads went through TCRdb reprocessing: fastp at Q25, MiXCR clone calling, in-frame beta chains kept. Duplicate CDR3 protein sequences are folded into a single record with the most common DNA and genes. TCRdb, not the original authors, processed these V and J calls. In all, the sample holds around 800,000 distinct CDR3 sequences, and roughly 44% of those were seen once. About a fifth of the sample belongs to the ten largest clones.

Overall study results and their limits: Because donor CMV infection status was unknown, age-related changes in expanded clonotypes were potentially confounded. Observed TCR beta diversity per million T cells fell roughly linearly with age, and a significant reduction was already apparent by age roughly 40. Because profiling used bulk unsorted PBMCs, naive and antigen-experienced compartments could not be compared conclusively. Compared with the aged group, more naive CD4+ T cells, fewer expanded clones and increased TCR diversity were shown by the long-lived group, suggesting age selection. A strong correlation was found between observed TCR beta diversity and the percentage of naive T cells measured by flow cytometry. Estimates of total diversity based on one million sequenced T cells were regarded as lower bounds and as underestimates.

The roughly 42 donors, aged about 6 to 95 years, were systemically healthy Caucasian individuals from Russia. Roughly 10 milliliters of peripheral blood were collected from each donor into EDTA-treated Vacutainer tubes. Ficoll-Paque density-gradient centrifugation was used to isolate PBMCs, with at least 7 million per sample. Total RNA was extracted from PBMCs with Trizol reagent, with at least 6 micrograms obtained per sample. For every donor, an aliquot of PBMCs went through flow cytometry to measure the percentages of naive CD45RAhigh/CD27high T cells. Of note for this clonotype: Its cognate antigen has yet to be identified. No qualities accompany the bases; no much larger clone lies one base away.

Sequenced input: blood. This clonotype originated in a man aged 55 to 70 in good health.

CDR3 region: CASSTPGRNSYEQYF. The DNA sequence follows: TGTGCCAGCAGCACTCCGGGACGGAACTCCTACGAGCAGTACTTC. The sequence is built from TRBV7-8 and TRBJ2-7; the D element could tentatively be TRBD1 or TRBD2, as 5 bases agree for each. The CDR3 goes from the cysteine to the phenylalanine over 15 residues. The only DNA kept is the CDR3, 45 bases in frame from the first base. V sheds 5 bases and J sheds 0 bases, leaving 14 bases between their ends. The germline V gene encodes CDR1 SGHVS and CDR2 FQNEAQ.